This T cell receptor (beta chain) was sequenced during a study of OX40 agonist ivuxolimab in advanced cancers. As for the study in general: The patients received ivuxolimab by intravenous route every 2 weeks at 0.01 to 10 mg/kg. Three partial responders included one hepatocellular carcinoma patient and two cutaneous melanoma patients. Overall study findings and caveats: The expanded peripheral T cells' antigen specificity was not determined.

This clone was observed a handful of times. Antigen specificity is unknown. The sample carries other DNA sequences with the same CDR3. Data came from immunoSEQ multiplex PCR; TCRdb stores just in-frame clones and leaves some out. The sample has roughly 53,000 clones; under 90% are singletons. The CDR3 is 14 residues long. V lost 0 bases and J 0 bases, leaving 4 bases between the germline ends. The germline gives CDR1 SGDLS, CDR2 YYNGEE. Sequenced material: CD4+ or CD8+ T cells sorted from blood, taken in a trial of the OX40 agonist ivuxolimab. The chain links TRBV9 to TRBJ1-5, with unresolved D. This receptor was obtained from an adult with an advanced solid tumor such as melanoma, head and neck, liver or kidney cancer. The CDR3 here is CASSVDGSNQPQHF. In DNA, the CDR3 is TGTGCCAGCAGCGTAGACGGTAGCAATCAGCCCCAGCATTTT.